This T cell receptor (beta chain) was profiled in a study of beta chain features in type 1 diabetes. The study, taken as a whole, reports: Shorter TCRB CDR3s, moderately but significantly so, were found in Type 1 diabetes patients in all four CD4+ subsets.

Of the isolated RNA, all was reverse transcribed, and so the sequenced material was expressed TCRB transcripts. This table comes from immunoSEQ multiplex PCR, and its TCRdb copy is limited to in-frame clones, with some not included. The sample holds 630,000 or so clones, over 12% seen once. Remarks on this clone: The antigen is undetermined.

Germline V lookup: CDR1 SEHNR, CDR2 FQNEAQ (reference sequence). This CDR3 region has 13 residues. The germline V and J ends were trimmed by 3 bases and 3 bases, with 9 bases remaining between them. This chain links TRBV7-9 with TRBJ2-7; D is undetermined. This clonotype was sampled from a man aged 18 to 30 with type 1 diabetes. The specimen sequenced was naive CD4+ T cells from blood. The DNA of the CDR3 is TGTGCCAGCAGCTTGAACAAGAACTACGAGCAGTACTTC. The encoded protein is CASSLNKNYEQYF. The whole variable domain, remainder taken from reference TRBV7-9 and TRBJ2-7, is DTGVSQNPRHKITKRGQNVTFRCDPISEHNRLYWYRQTLGQGPEFLTYFQNEAQLEKSRLLSDRFSAERPKGSFSTLEIQRTEQGDSAMYLCASSLNKNYEQYFGPGTRLTVT.